Listed below are T cell receptor beta chains from one sample, sequenced in a study of blood T cell repertoires in COVID-19. The protocol was immunoSEQ multiplex PCR, while the TCRdb copy is restricted to in-frame clones and leaves out a portion. The sample has approximately 97,000 clones; 80% to 90% are singletons. Material: peripheral blood. Every receptor here comes from a man aged 40-49 years with active or convalescent COVID-19. Both conserved end residues are part of each CDR3. The D gene is left open where the match is weak. Clone size is stated in some rows and not others, as once, few, many or a class when expanded.

CDR3	DNA	size	V	J	D
CASSPDSYYGYTF	TGCGCCAGCAGCCCGGACAGTTACTATGGCTACACCTTC	-	TRBV5-1	TRBJ1-2	-
CASSYRGESPLHF	TGTGCCAGTAGTTACAGGGGCGAGTCACCCCTCCACTTT	medium-sized	TRBV19	TRBJ1-6	TRBD1
CSAREGQAAFF	TGCAGTGCGAGGGAGGGACAGGCAGCTTTCTTT	once	TRBV20-1	TRBJ1-1	TRBD1
CASSYLGTGELFF	TGTGCCAGCAGTTACCTAGGCACCGGGGAGCTGTTTTTT	-	TRBV6-5	TRBJ2-2	-
CASSLDRGRVEQFF	TGTGCCAGCAGCCTGGACAGGGGCAGGGTCGAGCAGTTCTTC	once	TRBV6-5	TRBJ2-1	TRBD1
CASSSGQGTEAFF	TGTGCCAGCAGCTCGGGACAGGGGACTGAAGCTTTCTTT	-	TRBV11-2	TRBJ1-1	TRBD1
CASIEGDLNTEAFF	TGTGCCAGCATCGAGGGGGATTTGAACACTGAAGCTTTCTTT	-	TRBV2	TRBJ1-1	-
CASSELGETQYF	TGTGCCAGCAGTGAGCTAGGAGAGACCCAGTACTTC	-	TRBV6-1	TRBJ2-5	-
CASSYLDRVDYGYTF	TGTGCCAGCAGTTACCTGGACAGGGTCGACTATGGCTACACCTTC	few	TRBV6-5	TRBJ1-2	TRBD1
CASSPDLGQPQHF	TGTGCCAGCAGCCCAGACTTGGGTCAGCCCCAGCATTTT	-	TRBV6-4	TRBJ1-5	-
CASSPSVVAGRGETQYF	TGCGCCAGCAGCCCTTCCGTTGTAGCGGGGAGAGGAGAGACCCAGTACTTC	-	TRBV5-1	TRBJ2-5	TRBD2
CASREQGKDGYTF	TGTGCCAGCAGGGAACAGGGGAAGGATGGCTACACCTTC	-	TRBV12-3/TRBV12-4	TRBJ1-2	TRBD1
CASSLGGGRDTEAFF	TGTGCCAGCAGTTTGGGGGGAGGACGGGACACTGAAGCTTTCTTT	-	TRBV5-4	TRBJ1-1	-
CASSPKGQFYGYTF	TGTGCCAGCTCCCCAAAAGGACAATTCTATGGCTACACCTTC	-	TRBV18	TRBJ1-2	-
CASSAGTDTDTQYF	TGTGCCAGCTCGGCGGGGACCGACACAGATACGCAGTATTTT	-	TRBV18	TRBJ2-3	-
CASSPSSVENIQYF	TGTGCCAGCAGCCCGTCGTCGGTGGAAAACATTCAGTACTTC	-	TRBV7-2	TRBJ2-4	-
CATSDFTDTQYF	TGTGCCACCAGTGATTTTACTGATACGCAGTATTTT	-	TRBV24-1	TRBJ2-3	-
CASSYRAPLPTEQFF	TGTGCCAGCAGTTACAGGGCCCCCCTCCCCACTGAGCAGTTCTTC	-	TRBV27	TRBJ2-1	-